Each of the 27 T cell receptor beta chains below was sequenced from the same sample in a study of patients and donors after allogeneic stem cell transplantation. Using its own MiXCR run on the RT-PCR reads, TCRdb lists one record per CDR3 protein. Among 200,000 to 250,000 distinct CDR3 sequences listed, roughly 15% were seen once. The sample was blood, either unsorted or a sorted T cell fraction (not recorded which). The receptor set was obtained from a human donor who was either an allogeneic HSCT recipient or a stem cell or donor lymphocyte infusion donor (not recorded which). It is not recorded whose cells these are; they may come from a transplant donor.

This clonotype was seen repeatedly, ten times or more. The J gene is TRBJ2-1, the V gene TRBV5-5, with 11 bases identical to TRBD2. The junction had 7 bases not matched to a gene; V was cut back by 3 bases and J by 2 bases. Germline assignment: CDR1 SGHKS and CDR2 YYEKEE (reference sequence). CDR3 length equals 17 residues. CDR3 region: CASSSTSGGLPYNEQFF. DNA of the CDR3: TGTGCCAGCAGCTCCACTAGCGGGGGCCTACCCTACAATGAGCAGTTCTTC. The variable domain in full, with the rest retrieved from reference TRBV5-5 and TRBJ2-1, is DAGVTQSPTHLIKTRGQQVTLRCSPISGHKSVSWYQQVLGQGPQFIFQYYEKEERGRGNFPDRFSARQFPNYSSELNVNALLLGDSALYLCASSSTSGGLPYNEQFFGPGTRLTVL.

A few counts support this clonotype. CDR3 in DNA: TGCGCCAGCAGCTCTACAGGGGGCCACAATCAGCCCCAGCATTTT. This codes for CASSSTGGHNQPQHF. The rearrangement uses TRBV5-1 and TRBJ1-5; 9 bases agree with TRBD1. The CDR3 is 15 residues long. Per germline, CDR1 SGHRS and CDR2 YFSETQ. The junction had 4 bases not matched to a gene; V was cut back by 3 bases and J by 3 bases.

The V gene is TRBV27, the J gene TRBJ2-2; D gene ambiguous. V was clipped by 3 bases and J by 2 bases, with 13 bases between them. The CDR3 runs to 16 residues. CDR1 and CDR2 from the germline V gene are MNHEY and SMNVEV (reference sequence). CDR3 nucleotide sequence: TGTGCCAGCAGTTTTATGGCTAGGTCAAACACCGGGGAGCTGTTTTTT. Protein sequence: CASSFMARSNTGELFF.

This clonotype was detected only a few times. The genes are TRBV4-1 and TRBJ1-3, with D possibly TRBD1 on 5 matching bases. The CDR3 sequence is 16 residues long. CDR1 is MGHRA and CDR2 is YSYEKL in the germline V gene. Trimming cost V 5 bases and J 4 bases, with 18 bases left between them. The CDR3 loop reads CASSSPGGRGGNTIYF. CDR3 in DNA: TGCGCCAGCAGCTCCCCCGGGGGACGGGGAGGAAACACCATATATTTT.

This clonotype appeared many times. J is TRBJ2-3 and V is TRBV6-2 or TRBV6-3; D remains unclear. Trimming cost V 5 bases and J 2 bases, with 2 bases left between them. The CDR3 runs 11 residues. Germline loops: CDR1 MNHEY, CDR2 SVGEGT. CDR3: CASSHTDTQYF. The CDR3 DNA follows: TGTGCCAGCAGTCACACAGATACGCAGTATTTT.

The genes are TRBV12-3 or TRBV12-4 and TRBJ2-3; 9 bases match TRBD2. V dropped 6 bases and J dropped 4; count of bases not matched to a gene: 14. CDR3 length equals 17 residues. CDR3 in DNA: TGTGCCAGCAGCCCACCCATAGCGGGAGTCGATGCAGATACGCAGTATTTT. Encoded protein: CASSPPIAGVDADTQYF.

This clonotype was seen a handful of times. V and J are TRBV30 and TRBJ2-2; D not resolved. CDR1 and CDR2 (germline): GTSNPN, SVGIG (reference sequence). The CDR3 sequence is 12 residues long. V gave up 3 bases and J gave up 2 bases, with 4 bases separating them. CDR3 nucleotides: TGTGCCTGGAGCAAAAACACCGGGGAGCTGTTTTTT. Translated: CAWSKNTGELFF.

The chain employs TRBV4-2 and TRBJ2-1; 14 bases line up with TRBD2. The V segment lost 8 bases and the J segment 5 bases; nucleotides outside the gene matches: 11. The length of the CDR3 is 17 residues. Germline V gene lookup returns CDR1 LGHNA and CDR2 YNFKEQ. The CDR3 coding sequence is TGTGCCAGCCGGCCTCGACTAGCGGGGGGGGCAGACAATGAGCAGTTCTTC. This translates into CASRPRLAGGADNEQFF.

This clonotype has more than one count but fewer than ten. This chain uses TRBV2 with TRBJ2-7; D is unclear. V was trimmed by 2 bases and J by 1 base, leaving 9 bases between them. The CDR3 contains 14 residues. CDR1 SNHLY and CDR2 FYNNEI come from the germline V gene. CDR3 residues: CASSERAESYEQYF. The CDR3 nucleotides are TGTGCCAGCAGTGAACGGGCAGAATCCTACGAGCAGTACTTC.

This clonotype came up many times. This chain connects TRBV7-6 to TRBJ1-6; 9 bases fit TRBD1. The CDR3 spans 20 residues. The junction had 15 bases not matched to a gene; V was cut back by 4 bases and J by 2 bases. Germline V CDR1 and CDR2: SGHVS, FNYEAQ. CDR3 bases: TGTGCCAGCAGCTCTGCTGGGGGGATACAGGGGGCCACCTATAATTCACCCCTCCACTTT. Protein sequence: CASSSAGGIQGATYNSPLHF.

The table lists this clonotype with many counts. The rearrangement joins TRBV29-1 to TRBJ2-1, with D perhaps matching TRBD2 (5 bases). V was shortened by 4 bases and J by 15 bases, with 16 bases between the two germline ends. The CDR3 consists of 11 residues. CDR1 is SQVTM, CDR2 ANQGSEA, per germline. CDR3 coding DNA: TGCAGCGTTGCGAAGCAACGGGATCTGTTCTTC. Amino acid sequence: CSVAKQRDLFF.

J is TRBJ2-7 and V is TRBV5-8; D ambiguous. The CDR3 has 13 residues. Germline values: CDR1 SGHTS, CDR2 YDEGEE. The V end was cut by 2 bases, the J end by 3 bases, with 9 bases between. DNA for the CDR3: TGTGCCAGCAGCTTAGTGCCAGACTACGAGCAGTACTTC. Its protein product is CASSLVPDYEQYF.

V usage is TRBV7-9 and J usage is TRBJ2-5, with D tentatively TRBD1 (5 bases). V dropped 7 bases and J dropped 4 bases, with 16 bases sitting between them. Germline loops: CDR1 SEHNR, CDR2 FQNEAQ (reference sequence). The CDR3 has 14 residues. CDR3 in DNA: TGTGCCAGCACCCCGGTTCTGGGGCCAGAGACCCAGTACTTC. Amino acids: CASTPVLGPETQYF.

This clonotype was detected once. Given a much more abundant clone one base away, this may be a read error. The V and J genes are TRBV16 and TRBJ2-7; D not certain. V lost 0 bases to trimming and J lost 3 bases, with 6 bases between them. CDR3 length: 13 amino acids. From germline, CDR1 is KGHSY and CDR2 FQNENV. The chain's CDR3 is CASSQSYNYEQYF. Written as DNA, the CDR3 is TGTGCCAGCAGCCAATCCTACAACTACGAGCAGTACTTC.

This clonotype was counted between two and nine times. This sequence joins TRBV6-5 and TRBJ2-2, with 10 bases matching TRBD2. Germline CDR1 reads MNHEY; CDR2 reads SVGAGI. This CDR3 has 18 residues. Trimming removed 0 bases from V and 3 bases from J; junction bases left unmatched: 7. CDR3 in DNA: TGTGCCAGCAGTTACTCCGAAGCGGGAGGGCCGGACACCGGGGAGCTGTTTTTT. Translated: CASSYSEAGGPDTGELFF.

The chain combines TRBV2 with TRBJ1-6; unclear D gene. Between the trimmed V and J ends, which lost 7 bases and 9 bases, there was a span of 13 bases. This CDR3 is 13 amino acids long. Looked up from germline, CDR1 is SNHLY and CDR2 is FYNNEI. In DNA, the CDR3 is TGTGCCAGCATGGGCATTGGAGGTTCACCCCTCCACTTT. It translates to CASMGIGGSPLHF.

This clonotype came up many times. The gene calls are TRBV10-3 and TRBJ1-3; D possibly corresponds to TRBD1 (6 bases). This CDR3 comprises 14 residues. Trimming shortened V by 8 bases and J by 3 bases, and 14 bases separated the two germline ends. Germline V gene lookup returns CDR1 ENHRY and CDR2 SYGVKD. The chain's CDR3 is CAIGPDSFGNTIYF. Here the CDR3 DNA reads TGTGCCATCGGACCGGACAGTTTTGGAAACACCATATATTTT.

This clonotype came up many times. V gene TRBV7-9 combines with J gene TRBJ1-4; 9 bases agree with TRBD1. V gave up 5 bases and J gave up 8 bases; unmatched junction bases: 9. Germline CDR1 and CDR2: SEHNR and FQNEAQ (reference sequence). This CDR3 is built from 15 residues. CDR3 protein: CASSPGQGNLEKLFF. For the CDR3, the DNA is TGTGCCAGCAGCCCGGGACAGGGTAATTTGGAAAAACTGTTTTTT.

The CDR3 bases are TGTGCCTGGAGTGTCGGGCAGGGGCTACAAGGGGAAAAACTGTTTTTT. Protein: CAWSVGQGLQGEKLFF. The gene calls are TRBV30 and TRBJ1-4; weak D call: TRBD1 (6 bases). The CDR3 consists of 16 residues. V was pared by 0 bases and J by 8 bases, with 19 bases between. Germline V gene data show CDR1 as GTSNPN and CDR2 as SVGIG (reference sequence).

The V gene is TRBV12-3 or TRBV12-4, the J gene TRBJ2-1; D might be TRBD1 (5 bases). This CDR3 has 15 residues. V was shortened by 5 bases and J by 8 bases, with 19 bases between the two germline ends. The CDR3 spells CASSVGAAPSYEQFF. DNA for the CDR3: TGTGCCAGCAGTGTTGGGGCGGCCCCATCCTATGAGCAGTTCTTC.

This clonotype was seen many times. This sequence joins TRBV20-1 and TRBJ2-7, with 11 nucleotides matching TRBD2. J lost 0 bases, V lost 3 bases, and 7 bases had no gene match. This CDR3 comprises 16 residues. Per the germline V gene, CDR1 is DFQATT and CDR2 is SNEGSKA (reference sequence). The CDR3 DNA reads as TGCAGTGCTAGTGAACCCGGGACTAGCGGCTCCTACGAGCAGTACTTC. As protein: CSASEPGTSGSYEQYF.

Only a few counts were recorded for this clonotype. This chain links TRBV6-2 or TRBV6-3 with TRBJ2-1, with 10 nucleotides matching TRBD1. CDR1 MNHEY and CDR2 SVGEGT come from the germline V gene. V was pared by 3 bases and J by 8 bases, with 4 bases of the junction left unmatched. The CDR3 consists of 14 residues. CDR3 region: CASSYGQGVDEQFF. The CDR3 region has the DNA TGTGCCAGCAGTTATGGACAGGGGGTCGATGAGCAGTTCTTC.

This clonotype was detected only a few times. This rearrangement joins TRBV18 to TRBJ2-1; TRBD1 aligns across 10 bases. The CDR3 loop spans 15 amino acids. Germline loops: CDR1 KGHSH, CDR2 LQKENI. J lost 8 bases, V lost 6 bases, and 10 bases had no gene match. CDR3 coding DNA: TGTGCCAGCTCCCAGGACAGGGGGTTTGGTTATGAGCAGTTCTTC. Translating it yields CASSQDRGFGYEQFF.

This clonotype showed up just a few times. The genes are TRBV4-3 and TRBJ2-1; 12 bases match TRBD2. The CDR3 consists of 17 residues. Germline assignment: CDR1 LGHNA and CDR2 YSLEER. The J segment lost 7 bases and the V segment lost 0 bases, leaving 7 bases of the junction unmatched. CDR3: CASSQDRLLAGGNEQFF. The CDR3 DNA reads as TGCGCCAGCAGCCAAGATCGCTTACTAGCGGGGGGAAATGAGCAGTTCTTC.

The V and J genes are TRBV7-3 and TRBJ2-7; the match to TRBD1 covers 8 bases. Germline assignment: CDR1 SGHTA and CDR2 FQGTGA. The CDR3 extends over 13 amino acids. J was trimmed by 6 bases and V by 5 bases; bases with no gene match: 6. In DNA form, the CDR3 reads TGTGCCAGCAGCACCGGACAGGGTGCCGAGCAGTACTTC. Translating it yields CASSTGQGAEQYF.

The chain is built from TRBV1 and TRBJ2-5; the table's D call, TRBD2, has no DNA check behind it. TRBV1 is recorded as a pseudogene. This CDR3 comprises 16 residues. The CDR3 sequence: CTSSQERPSDQETQYF. The CDR3 bases are TGCACCAGCAGCCAAGAAAGGCCCAGCGACCAAGAGACCCAGTACTTC.

This sequence joins TRBV5-1 and TRBJ2-1; the match to TRBD1 covers 7 bases. In germline, CDR1 is SGHRS, CDR2 YFSETQ. The CDR3 sequence is 16 residues long. With V trimmed by 4 bases and J by 2 bases, 9 bases remained unmatched. CDR3 amino acids: CASSQGGAGAYNEQFF. The CDR3, as DNA: TGCGCCAGCAGCCAAGGGGGCGCGGGTGCCTACAATGAGCAGTTCTTC.